This T cell receptor (beta chain) was captured in a study of blood T cell repertoires in COVID-19. Across the whole study: T cells, B-cell-depleted T cells, or PBMCs supplied cDNA or gDNA.

The table came from immunoSEQ multiplex PCR; TCRdb's copy has only in-frame clones and leaves some out. The table records roughly 230,000 clones, roughly 84% of them present only once. CDR3 length equals 15 residues. The V gene end was trimmed by 2 bases and the J gene end by 4 bases; junction bases not matched to a gene: 4. The germline V gene has CDR1 SGHRS and CDR2 YFSETQ. This TCR was sampled from a man aged 45-65 years who had recovered from COVID-19. The sample taken for sequencing was PBMCs or T cells enriched from blood (not recorded which). The rearrangement joins TRBV5-1 to TRBJ2-2, with TRBD1 matching 8 bases. CDR3 nucleotide sequence: TGCGCCAGCAGCTTTGGACAGGGTTTCACCGGGGAGCTGTTTTTT. It codes for CASSFGQGFTGELFF.